This is a list of T cell receptor beta chains from one sample in a study of shared clonotypes between healthy human individuals. The method was immunoSEQ multiplex PCR; TCRdb's version includes in-frame clones alone and lacks a portion of them. The sample has roughly 2,000,000 clones, just under 95% seen once. The sequencing input was naive CD8+ T cells from PBMCs. These receptors were collected from a young man in good health. Some clones in this sample may be carry-over from other donors' samples. The CDR3 runs from the conserved cysteine through the conserved F or W. The D gene is left open where the match is weak. Some rows have no size entry. The others give once, few or many, or a class for an expanded clone.

D gene	clone size	V gene	J gene	CDR3 protein	CDR3 DNA
NA	NA	TRBV27	TRBJ2-7	CASSPLRGDHSAYEQYF	TGTGCCAGCAGTCCTCTAAGGGGGGACCACTCGGCCTACGAGCAGTACTTC
NA	NA	TRBV28	TRBJ2-7	CASSLVVGTDSGEQYF	TGTGCCAGCAGTTTAGTTGTGGGGACGGACTCAGGGGAGCAGTACTTC
TRBD2	NA	TRBV6-6	TRBJ2-2	CASSYSPTRGTGELFF	TGTGCCAGCAGTTACTCCCCCACGCGGGGGACCGGGGAGCTGTTTTTT
NA	NA	TRBV19	TRBJ1-1	CASSIYPGGAATEAFF	TGTGCCAGTAGTATTTATCCCGGGGGCGCGGCGACTGAAGCTTTCTTT
TRBD1	NA	TRBV30	TRBJ2-7	CAWSVGTAIYEQYF	TGTGCCTGGAGTGTGGGGACAGCGATCTACGAGCAGTACTTC
NA	NA	TRBV5-1	TRBJ2-3	CASSLWDFLVADTQYF	TGCGCCAGCAGCTTGTGGGACTTCCTAGTTGCAGATACGCAGTATTTT
NA	NA	TRBV19	TRBJ1-1	CASSIPYSMNTEAFF	TGTGCCAGTAGTATCCCCTACAGTATGAACACTGAAGCTTTCTTT
NA	NA	TRBV6-1	TRBJ1-3	CASSRTTTSGNTIYF	TGTGCCAGCAGCCGAACTACTACCTCCGGAAACACCATATATTTT
NA	once	TRBV5-6	TRBJ2-5	CASSLTGGETQYF	TGTGCCAGCAGCTTGACTGGCGGAGAGACCCAGTACTTC
NA	NA	TRBV13	TRBJ2-5	CASSPRQKQETQYF	TGTGCCAGCAGCCCTCGACAGAAACAAGAGACCCAGTACTTC
NA	NA	TRBV7-7	TRBJ2-3	CASSLYGDSDTQYF	TGTGCCAGCAGCTTATATGGTGACTCAGATACGCAGTATTTT
NA	NA	TRBV19	TRBJ1-5	CASSIGPPEGVWGDQPQHF	TGTGCCAGTAGTATAGGACCCCCTGAGGGGGTTTGGGGAGATCAGCCCCAGCATTTT
NA	NA	TRBV6-5	TRBJ2-5	CASIITGEGETQYF	TGTGCCAGCATCATAACGGGAGAAGGGGAGACCCAGTACTTC
NA	NA	TRBV10-1	TRBJ2-1	CASSDRVPAADEQFF	TGCGCCAGCAGTGACAGGGTTCCCGCCGCCGATGAGCAGTTCTTC
TRBD1	NA	TRBV30	TRBJ2-1	CAWSWGQGHNEQFF	TGTGCCTGGAGTTGGGGACAGGGGCACAATGAGCAGTTCTTC
NA	NA	TRBV18	TRBJ2-5	CASSPARKMGEETQYF	TGTGCCAGCTCACCGGCACGGAAAATGGGGGAAGAGACCCAGTACTTC
TRBD2	NA	TRBV5-6	TRBJ2-1	CASSAGVAGGPGQFF	TGTGCCAGCAGCGCTGGAGTAGCGGGAGGGCCAGGGCAGTTCTTC
NA	NA	TRBV6-5	TRBJ1-5	CASSNRDTRLPQHF	TGTGCCAGCAGTAACCGGGACACCCGTCTACCCCAGCATTTT
NA	NA	TRBV11-2	TRBJ2-7	CATSPRGVSTYEQYF	TGTGCCACTTCCCCGCGGGGAGTATCAACCTACGAGCAGTACTTC
NA	NA	TRBV6-1	TRBJ2-7	CASSDPPQEQYF	TGTGCCAGCAGTGATCCCCCCCAAGAGCAGTACTTC
TRBD2	NA	TRBV5-1	TRBJ2-1	CASSLAGNSGGNSYNEQFF	TGCGCCAGCAGCTTGGCCGGTAATAGCGGGGGGAACTCCTACAATGAGCAGTTCTTC
TRBD2	NA	TRBV7-7	TRBJ2-1	CASSLEGRAPYNEQFF	TGTGCTAGCAGCTTAGAAGGGAGGGCCCCCTACAATGAGCAGTTCTTC
NA	once	TRBV4-3	TRBJ2-7	CASSQETGQLYEQYF	TGCGCCAGCAGCCAAGAGACAGGACAGCTATACGAGCAGTACTTC
NA	NA	TRBV27	TRBJ2-3	CASSLVSPSTDTQYF	TGTGCCAGCAGTTTAGTTAGCCCGAGCACAGATACGCAGTATTTT
NA	NA	TRBV7-2	TRBJ2-7	CASSFSGRSYEQYF	TGTGCCAGCAGCTTTAGCGGACGCTCCTACGAGCAGTACTTC
TRBD1	NA	TRBV27	TRBJ2-2	CASRTGPETGELFF	TGTGCCAGCAGGACAGGGCCCGAAACCGGGGAGCTGTTTTTT
NA	NA	TRBV27	TRBJ2-3	CASSPLRTDTQYF	TGTGCCAGCAGCCCATTACGCACAGATACGCAGTATTTT
TRBD2	NA	TRBV19	TRBJ2-3	CASSTRAGGGDTQYF	TGTGCCAGTAGCACACGGGCGGGAGGAGGAGATACGCAGTATTTT
TRBD1	once	TRBV6-5	TRBJ2-7	CASSETGDSYEQYF	TGTGCCAGCAGCGAGACAGGGGACTCCTACGAGCAGTACTTC
NA	once	TRBV19	TRBJ1-1	CASSTPWGTEAFF	TGTGCCAGTAGTACCCCGTGGGGCACTGAAGCTTTCTTT
TRBD1	NA	TRBV7-6	TRBJ1-5	CASSSESLRGQGGPQHF	TGTGCCAGCAGCTCCGAATCTTTAAGGGGGCAGGGGGGGCCCCAGCATTTT
NA	once	TRBV4-1	TRBJ1-2	CASSHISTNYGYTF	TGCGCCAGCAGCCATATTAGCACTAACTATGGCTACACCTTC
TRBD2	NA	TRBV6-1	TRBJ2-7	CASSARLAVYEQYF	TGTGCCAGCAGTGCGAGACTAGCGGTCTACGAGCAGTACTTC
NA	once	TRBV9	TRBJ2-2	CASTPEAPNTGELFF	TGTGCCAGCACCCCGGAGGCCCCCAACACCGGGGAGCTGTTTTTT
TRBD2	NA	TRBV12-5	TRBJ2-7	CASGLVIGTSSYEQYF	TGTGCTAGTGGTTTGGTGATCGGGACTAGCTCCTACGAGCAGTACTTC
TRBD2	NA	TRBV4-3	TRBJ2-1	CASSQGTSTHEQFF	TGCGCCAGCAGCCAGGGGACTAGTACACATGAGCAGTTCTTC
NA	NA	TRBV4-1	TRBJ2-6	CASSQDGGTYASGANVLTF	TGCGCCAGCAGCCAAGATGGGGGGACCTATGCTTCTGGGGCCAACGTCCTGACTTTC
TRBD1	NA	TRBV5-4	TRBJ2-7	CASSSLLNRGFYEQYF	TGTGCCAGCAGCTCCCTTCTTAACAGGGGATTCTACGAGCAGTACTTC
NA	NA	TRBV5-1	TRBJ1-2	CASSPIGGASGGYTF	TGCGCCAGCAGCCCTATAGGAGGGGCCTCCGGGGGCTACACCTTC
TRBD1	NA	TRBV14	TRBJ1-1	CASRAQGVEAFF	TGTGCCAGCAGGGCCCAGGGGGTTGAAGCTTTCTTT
TRBD1	NA	TRBV11-3	TRBJ2-7	CASSLPGQSSYEQYF	TGTGCCAGCAGCTTACCGGGACAGAGCTCCTACGAGCAGTACTTC
TRBD1	NA	TRBV7-9	TRBJ2-7	CASSSGQGDPYEQYF	TGTGCCAGCAGCTCGGGACAGGGGGATCCCTACGAGCAGTACTTC
NA	NA	TRBV7-6	TRBJ1-1	CASSLEGVEAFF	TGTGCCAGCAGCTTAGAAGGGGTAGAAGCTTTCTTT
NA	NA	TRBV28	TRBJ2-1	CASSLEVSGLRPFF	TGTGCCAGCAGTTTAGAAGTCTCGGGACTCCGCCCGTTCTTC
TRBD2	NA	TRBV7-8	TRBJ2-1	CASSLLGTGGNEQFF	TGTGCCAGCAGCTTATTAGGCACGGGAGGGAATGAGCAGTTCTTC
TRBD2	NA	TRBV18	TRBJ2-7	CASSPTSGRSEQYF	TGTGCCAGCTCACCGACTAGCGGGAGAAGCGAGCAGTACTTC
NA	NA	TRBV6-1	TRBJ1-1	CATLRGGTEAFF	TGTGCCACCTTACGCGGGGGAACTGAAGCTTTCTTT
NA	NA	TRBV10-1	TRBJ1-1	CASSVGLMNTEAFF	TGCGCCAGCAGTGTAGGACTCATGAACACTGAAGCTTTCTTT
NA	NA	TRBV11-2	TRBJ2-2	CASSTPGRANTGELFF	TGTGCCAGCAGCACCCCGGGACGGGCGAACACCGGGGAGCTGTTTTTT
TRBD2	NA	TRBV27	TRBJ2-3	CASSLVLTSGTDTQYF	TGTGCCAGCAGTTTAGTCTTGACTAGCGGCACAGATACGCAGTATTTT